A single sample gave rise to the 2 T cell receptor beta chains below, sequenced in a study of CD8 T cells in ankylosing spondylitis. TCRdb re-called the 5' RACE reads through MiXCR, storing one row per CDR3 protein. The table includes roughly 120,000 distinct CDR3 sequences, around 15% detected once. The specimen was blood, either unsorted or a sorted T cell fraction (not recorded which). Receptors were obtained from a female donor with ankylosing spondylitis or in good health (not recorded which).

This clonotype was seen a few times. The CDR3 loop is CASRNQGAEQFF. The CDR3 bases are TGTGCCAGCAGGAACCAGGGGGCTGAGCAGTTCTTC. The V gene is TRBV2, the J gene TRBJ2-1; 8 bases are shared with TRBD1. The V and J ends lost 6 bases and 9 bases, in that order; junction bases with no gene match: 4. The CDR3 has 12 residues. Germline values: CDR1 SNHLY, CDR2 FYNNEI.

This clonotype was recorded at least ten times. The V gene is TRBV19, the J gene TRBJ1-1, with 9 bases fitting TRBD1. Trimming took 4 bases from V and 5 from J; bases not matched to a gene: 11. The CDR3 runs 16 residues. Looked up from germline, CDR1 is LNHDA and CDR2 is SQIVND (reference sequence). The CDR3 DNA reads as TGTGCCAGTAGTACCCACCGGACAGGGGAGGGAACTGAAGCTTTCTTT. Translated, it gives CASSTHRTGEGTEAFF.